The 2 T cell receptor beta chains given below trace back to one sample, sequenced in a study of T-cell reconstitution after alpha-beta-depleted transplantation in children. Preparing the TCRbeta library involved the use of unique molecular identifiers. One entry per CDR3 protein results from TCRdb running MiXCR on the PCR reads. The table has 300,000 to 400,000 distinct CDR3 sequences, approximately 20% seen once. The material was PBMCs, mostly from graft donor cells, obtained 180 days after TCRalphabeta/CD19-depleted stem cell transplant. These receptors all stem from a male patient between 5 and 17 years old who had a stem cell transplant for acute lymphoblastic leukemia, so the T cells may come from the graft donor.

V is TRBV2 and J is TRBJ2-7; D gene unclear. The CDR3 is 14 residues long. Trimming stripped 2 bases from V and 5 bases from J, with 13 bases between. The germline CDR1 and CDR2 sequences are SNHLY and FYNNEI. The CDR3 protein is CASSEREGLDEQYF. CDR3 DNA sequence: TGTGCCAGCAGTGAAAGGGAAGGTTTAGACGAGCAGTACTTC.

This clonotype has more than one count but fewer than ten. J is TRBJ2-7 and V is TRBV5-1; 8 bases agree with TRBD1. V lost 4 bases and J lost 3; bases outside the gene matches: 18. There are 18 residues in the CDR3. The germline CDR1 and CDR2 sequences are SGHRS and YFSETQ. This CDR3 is CASSHLQDRALNYYEQYF. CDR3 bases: TGCGCCAGCAGCCACCTTCAGGACAGGGCGCTTAACTACTACGAGCAGTACTTC.